Listed here are 26 T cell receptor beta chains from one sample, sequenced in a study of human T cells and chemical hapten exposure (dated by TCRdb to about 2021). Sample time point, as interpreted from the label and publication: pre-sensitization, week 0. The treatment or condition label for this specimen denotes: therapeutic diphenylcyclopropenone sensitization with weekly scalp DPC. Libraries were prepared through RACE. The sequencer was a NextSeq 500. TCRdb took the public reads, trimmed them with fastp at Q25, ran MiXCR for clone calling and kept in-frame beta chains. Every CDR3 protein is listed once, alongside the most common genes and DNA of its rows. The table for this sample lists tens of thousands of distinct CDR3 sequences; approximately 13% of them were counted only once. About 5.7% of the sample is taken by the ten largest. This material consisted of whole blood, taken in connection with sensitization to the hapten diphenylcyclopropenone (DPC). Receptor source: a woman in her thirties with alopecia areata. Some clones in this sample may be carry-over from other donors' samples.

This clonotype was picked up a small number of times. The rearrangement joins TRBV20-1 to TRBJ2-5; 8 bases align to TRBD1. The V gene end was trimmed by 6 bases and the J gene end by 2 bases; junction bases not matched to a gene: 2. Germline CDR1 and CDR2: DFQATT and SNEGSKA (reference sequence). The CDR3 sequence is 12 residues long. The CDR3 coding sequence is TGCAGTGCCGGGGACAGGCAAGAGACCCAGTACTTC. Amino acid sequence: CSAGDRQETQYF.

This clonotype was seen repeatedly, ten times or more. The chain couples TRBV20-1 to TRBJ2-1; possible D gene TRBD2, 5 bases. V was pared by 3 bases and J by 8 bases, with 14 bases between. The germline V gene has CDR1 DFQATT and CDR2 SNEGSKA (reference sequence). The CDR3 is 13 residues long. For the CDR3, the DNA is TGCAGTGCTAGCGGAAACCCGGGATATGAGCAGTTCTTC. Translating it yields CSASGNPGYEQFF.

This clonotype was seen a few times. This chain joins TRBV28 and TRBJ2-3, with TRBD2 matching over 13 bases. The CDR3 loop spans 18 amino acids. Germline V CDR1 and CDR2: MDHEN, SYDVKM. The J segment lost 2 bases and the V segment lost 4 bases, leaving 9 bases of the junction unmatched. In DNA, the CDR3 is TGTGCCAGCAGTTCTGGGACTAGCGGGACCCCAATCACAGATACGCAGTATTTT. Amino acid sequence: CASSSGTSGTPITDTQYF.

CDR3 nucleotide sequence: TGCGCCAGCAGGCTAGTGGAGGGGAATGAGCAGTTCTTC. Its protein product is CASRLVEGNEQFF. This rearrangement joins TRBV10-2 to TRBJ2-1; D perhaps matches TRBD2 (6 bases). Germline-derived CDR1 and CDR2 are WSHSY and SAAADI. The CDR3 loop spans 13 amino acids. Trimming removed 6 bases from V and 7 bases from J, with 13 bases in between.

This clonotype was found a few times. The CDR3 reads CASSLSGQTLDIQYF. CDR3 nucleotides: TGTGCCAGCAGTTTGTCGGGACAGACTTTGGACATTCAGTACTTC. The genes are TRBV28 and TRBJ2-4, with 7 positions matching TRBD1. CDR1 is MDHEN and CDR2 is SYDVKM in the germline V gene. The CDR3 spans 15 residues. Losses at the gene ends were 3 bases for V and 8 bases for J; bases not matched to a gene: 10.

This clonotype was counted between two and nine times. The chain has TRBV5-1 and TRBJ2-1; D gene ambiguous. V lost 0 bases to trimming and J lost 7 bases, with 8 bases between them. Germline CDR1 and CDR2: SGHRS and YFSETQ. The CDR3 has 13 residues. This chain's CDR3 is CASSLGTTNEQFF. Here the CDR3 DNA reads TGCGCCAGCAGCTTGGGGACCACAAATGAGCAGTTCTTC.

V is TRBV11-2 and J is TRBJ2-7; the D gene is possibly TRBD2 (5 bases). Germline V CDR1 and CDR2: SGHAT, FQNNGV. CDR3 length equals 13 residues. The V and J ends lost 2 bases and 6 bases respectively, with 11 bases between them. DNA of the CDR3: TGTGCCAGCAGCTTAAATGAGGGCCTCGAGCAGTACTTC. Protein: CASSLNEGLEQYF.

This clonotype was seen at least ten times. The V gene is TRBV5-1, the J gene TRBJ2-7, with D maybe TRBD2 (5 bases). CDR3 length equals 15 residues. CDR1 SGHRS and CDR2 YFSETQ come from the germline V gene. Trimming cost V 0 bases and J 0 bases, with 10 bases left between them. CDR3 DNA: TGCGCCAGCAGCTTGGCGGGCGGGTACTCCTACGAGCAGTACTTC. Amino acids: CASSLAGGYSYEQYF. The complete variable domain, with remaining parts taken from reference TRBV5-1 and TRBJ2-7, reads KAGVTQTPRYLIKTRGQQVTLSCSPISGHRSVSWYQQTPGQGLQFLFEYFSETQRNKGNFPGRFSGRQFSNSRSEMNVSTLELGDSALYLCASSLAGGYSYEQYFGPGTRLTVT.

This clonotype has a count of ten or more. V is TRBV7-3 and J is TRBJ2-1, with D possibly called TRBD1 or TRBD2 (5 bases each). This CDR3 has 15 residues. V lost 5 bases and J 7 bases, leaving 18 bases between the germline ends. Per germline, CDR1 SGHTA and CDR2 FQGTGA. The CDR3 reads CASSADPGRSNEQFF. Here the CDR3 DNA reads TGTGCCAGCAGCGCCGACCCGGGACGGTCAAATGAGCAGTTCTTC.

This clonotype has ten or more counts. The CDR3 loop is CASSLETGLRTYEQYF. CDR3 DNA: TGTGCCAGCAGCTTAGAAACCGGACTCCGAACCTACGAGCAGTACTTC. The chain uses TRBV7-2 and TRBJ2-7; D is possibly TRBD2 (5 bases). The CDR3 consists of 16 residues. The germline CDR1 and CDR2 sequences are SGHTA and FQGNSA. Trimming stripped 1 base from V and 2 bases from J, with 15 bases between.

The chain is built from TRBV27 and TRBJ1-1, with D possibly TRBD1 on 5 matching bases. V lost 4 bases and J lost 4, with 13 bases in between. Germline lookup yields CDR1 MNHEY and CDR2 SMNVEV (reference sequence). The CDR3 consists of 14 residues. CDR3 amino acids: CASSSYLDSTEAFF. CDR3 in DNA: TGTGCCAGCAGTTCTTACCTCGACAGCACTGAAGCTTTCTTT.

This clonotype was picked up many times. This sequence joins TRBV29-1 and TRBJ1-6; no clear D. V was trimmed by 6 bases and J by 9 bases, leaving 15 bases between them. Germline V lookup: CDR1 SQVTM, CDR2 ANQGSEA. The CDR3 covers 13 residues. The DNA for the CDR3 is TGCAGCGTGCTAACGTCTAAGGGTTCACCCCTCCACTTT. Translated: CSVLTSKGSPLHF.

At least ten counts were recorded for this clonotype. The chain uses TRBV7-9 and TRBJ1-2, with D perhaps TRBD1 (6 bases). Trimming took 5 bases from V and 9 from J, leaving 13 bases between them. This CDR3 has 12 amino acids. Germline V gene data show CDR1 as SEHNR and CDR2 as FQNEAQ (reference sequence). This CDR3 is CASSRDGQRYTF. Written as DNA, the CDR3 is TGTGCCAGCAGCCGCGATGGACAGCGCTACACCTTC.

At least ten counts were recorded for this clonotype. This chain links TRBV5-8 with TRBJ1-1; D unclear. V lost 0 bases, J lost 8 bases, and 11 bases lay in between. CDR1 is SGHTS, CDR2 YDEGEE, per germline. The CDR3 loop spans 13 amino acids. CDR3 coding DNA: TGTGCCAGCAGCTTGGGTAGGGTGCAGGAAGCTTTCTTT. Its protein product is CASSLGRVQEAFF. The full variable domain, its missing parts supplied by reference TRBV5-8 and TRBJ1-1, is EAGVTQSPTHLIKTRGQQATLRCSPISGHTSVYWYQQALGLGLQFLLWYDEGEERNRGNFPPRFSGRQFPNYSSELNVNALELEDSALYLCASSLGRVQEAFFGQGTRLTVV.

Details on this clonotype: A read error is possible here, since a much larger clone lies one base away. The chain is built from TRBV28 and TRBJ2-3; D gene ambiguous. The V end was cut by 7 bases, the J end by 4 bases, with 6 bases between. This CDR3 is 11 amino acids long. Germline V gene lookup returns CDR1 MDHEN and CDR2 SYDVKM. As DNA, the CDR3 is TGTGCCAGCACCAGAGCAGATACGCAGTATTTT. Protein: CASTRADTQYF.

About this clonotype: A much more abundant neighbour one base away suggests this may be a read error. V usage is TRBV7-6 and J usage is TRBJ2-5; D not resolved. CDR1 and CDR2 from the germline V gene are SGHVS and FNYEAQ. The length of the CDR3 is 15 residues. CDR3 sequence (DNA): TGTGCCAGCAGCTTCAATCCCCGCAGCCAAGAGACCGAGTACTTC. Amino acids: CASSFNPRSQETEYF.

This clonotype was detected many times. The chain uses TRBV28 and TRBJ2-1, with 9 positions matching TRBD2. The CDR3 is made up of 13 amino acids. J was trimmed by 11 bases and V by 8 bases; bases with no gene match: 10. CDR1 and CDR2 from the germline V gene are MDHEN and SYDVKM. The CDR3 region has the DNA TGTGCCAGCCGGGGACTAGCAGAAAACAAGCAGTTCTTC. Protein: CASRGLAENKQFF. Drawing the rest from reference TRBV28 and TRBJ2-1, the complete variable domain is DVKVTQSSRYLVKRTGEKVFLECVQDMDHENMFWYRQDPGLGLRLIYFSYDVKMKEKGDIPEGYSVSREKKERFSLILESASTNQTSMYLCASRGLAENKQFFGPGTRLTVL.

This clonotype was picked up many times. The chain links TRBV7-9 to TRBJ2-2; D gene unclear. CDR1 is SEHNR and CDR2 is FQNEAQ in the germline V gene (reference sequence). The V end lost 1 base, the J end lost 8 bases, and 14 bases lay between the germline ends. The CDR3 is 15 amino acids. CDR3 nucleotides: TGTGCCAGCAGCTTAGTGGATGGACCTTGGGGGGAGCTGTTTTTT. It encodes CASSLVDGPWGELFF.

The J gene is TRBJ2-7, the V gene TRBV6-2 or TRBV6-3; the match to TRBD1 covers 7 bases. The CDR3 runs to 13 residues. Trimming removed 6 bases from V and 2 bases from J; junction bases left unmatched: 4. CDR1 and CDR2 from the germline V gene are MNHEY and SVGEGT. The CDR3 protein is CASRKTGTYEQYF. The CDR3 DNA sequence: TGTGCCAGCAGGAAGACAGGGACCTACGAGCAGTACTTC.

This clonotype has ten or more counts. CDR3 bases: TGCAGTGCTAGCCCCCTGAAATTTGGCAACACCGGGGAGCTGTTTTTT. Its protein product is CSASPLKFGNTGELFF. V is TRBV20-1 and J is TRBJ2-2; D is ambiguous. This CDR3 contains 16 residues. Germline V gene sequence: CDR1 DFQATT, CDR2 SNEGSKA (reference sequence). Trimming removed 3 bases from V and 2 bases from J, with 16 bases in between.

At least ten counts were recorded for this clonotype. The chain recombines TRBV3-1 with TRBJ2-3; no clear D. The ends were cut back, 1 base at V and 5 bases at J, with 1 base in the middle. The CDR3 runs 11 residues. Germline lookup yields CDR1 LGHDT and CDR2 YNNKEL (reference sequence). DNA for the CDR3: TGTGCCAGCAGCCAAGTAGATACGCAGTATTTT. Protein: CASSQVDTQYF.

The chain has TRBV27 and TRBJ2-1, with 11 bases matching TRBD2. J was trimmed by 9 bases and V by 2 bases; bases with no gene match: 6. There are 15 residues in the CDR3. CDR1 is MNHEY, CDR2 SMNVEV, per germline (reference sequence). CDR3 coding DNA: TGTGCCAGCAGTTTAGCGCTAGCGGGAGGTAGTGAGCAGTTCTTC. Translated, it gives CASSLALAGGSEQFF.

This clonotype was observed at least ten times. V is TRBV6-2 or TRBV6-3 and J is TRBJ2-7; D gene uncertain. Looked up from germline, CDR1 is MNHEY and CDR2 is SVGEGT. The V end lost 2 bases, the J end lost 5 bases, and 7 bases lay between the germline ends. This CDR3 has 12 amino acids. This CDR3 reads CASSYNSNEQYF. The CDR3 DNA follows: TGTGCCAGCAGTTACAATAGCAACGAGCAGTACTTC.

This clonotype was detected a few times. This chain joins TRBV29-1 and TRBJ2-7, with 10 bases matching TRBD2. This CDR3 is built from 13 residues. The V and J ends lost 8 bases and 0 bases, in that order; junction bases with no gene match: 4. Germline V gene sequence: CDR1 SQVTM, CDR2 ANQGSEA. This CDR3 reads CSIGLADSYEQYF. The CDR3 DNA reads as TGCAGCATAGGACTAGCGGACTCCTACGAGCAGTACTTC.

This clonotype was seen at least ten times. The rearrangement links TRBV7-8 to TRBJ1-2; D gene ambiguous. The CDR3 runs to 13 residues. Germline V lookup: CDR1 SGHVS, CDR2 FQNEAQ. Trimming pared 5 bases from V and 8 bases from J, leaving 15 bases between. The CDR3 region has the DNA TGTGCCAGCAGCCTAGACGGTGCGCAGGGCTACACCTTC. It encodes CASSLDGAQGYTF.

This clonotype was seen a handful of times. The V and J genes are TRBV28 and TRBJ1-1; no clear D gene. V was trimmed by 2 bases and J by 4 bases, leaving 2 bases between them. The CDR3 consists of 11 residues. Germline CDR1 and CDR2: MDHEN and SYDVKM. The CDR3, as DNA: TGTGCCAGCAGTTTACGCACTGAAGCTTTCTTT. Residues: CASSLRTEAFF. Drawing the rest from reference TRBV28 and TRBJ1-1, the complete variable domain is DVKVTQSSRYLVKRTGEKVFLECVQDMDHENMFWYRQDPGLGLRLIYFSYDVKMKEKGDIPEGYSVSREKKERFSLILESASTNQTSMYLCASSLRTEAFFGQGTRLTVV.